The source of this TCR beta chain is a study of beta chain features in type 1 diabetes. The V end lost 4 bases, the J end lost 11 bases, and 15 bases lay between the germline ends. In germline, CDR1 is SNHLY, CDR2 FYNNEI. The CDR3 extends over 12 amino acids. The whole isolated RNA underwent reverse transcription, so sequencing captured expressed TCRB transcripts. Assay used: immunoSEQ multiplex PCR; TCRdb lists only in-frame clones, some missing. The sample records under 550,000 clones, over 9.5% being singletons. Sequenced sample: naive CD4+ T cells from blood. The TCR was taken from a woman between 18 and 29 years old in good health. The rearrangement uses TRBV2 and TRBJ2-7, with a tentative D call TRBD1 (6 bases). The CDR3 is CASSVSGTSEYV. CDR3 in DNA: TGTGCCAGCAGTGTTTCAGGGACAAGTGAGTACGTC.